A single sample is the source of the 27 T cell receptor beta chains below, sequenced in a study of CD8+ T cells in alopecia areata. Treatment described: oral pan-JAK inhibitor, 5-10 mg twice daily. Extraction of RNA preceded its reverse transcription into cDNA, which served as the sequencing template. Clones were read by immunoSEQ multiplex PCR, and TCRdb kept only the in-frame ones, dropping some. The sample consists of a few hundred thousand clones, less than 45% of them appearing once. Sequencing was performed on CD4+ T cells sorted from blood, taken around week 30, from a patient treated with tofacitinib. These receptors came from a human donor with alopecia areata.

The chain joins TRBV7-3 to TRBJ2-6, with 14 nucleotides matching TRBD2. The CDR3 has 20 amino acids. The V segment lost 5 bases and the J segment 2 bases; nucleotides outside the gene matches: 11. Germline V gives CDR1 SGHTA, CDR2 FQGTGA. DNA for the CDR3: TGTGCCAGCAGCAAGGGCAGACTAGCGGGAGGGCCTACTGGGGCCAACGTCCTGACTTTC. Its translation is CASSKGRLAGGPTGANVLTF.

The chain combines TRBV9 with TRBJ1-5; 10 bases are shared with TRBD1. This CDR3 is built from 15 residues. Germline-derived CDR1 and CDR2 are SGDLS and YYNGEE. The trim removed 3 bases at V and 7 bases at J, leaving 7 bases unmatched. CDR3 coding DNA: TGTGCCAGCAGCGAGGGGGACAGGGGTACCCAGCCCCAGCATTTT. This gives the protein CASSEGDRGTQPQHF.

CDR3 residues: CASSQGGTGANVLTF. DNA of the CDR3: TGTGCCAGCAGCCAAGGGGGAACTGGGGCCAACGTCCTGACTTTC. This sequence joins TRBV7-3 and TRBJ2-6, with a possible D match to TRBD1 (6 bases). V gave up 5 bases and J gave up 2 bases, with 10 bases separating them. Germline values: CDR1 SGHTA, CDR2 FQGTGA. CDR3 size: 15 residues.

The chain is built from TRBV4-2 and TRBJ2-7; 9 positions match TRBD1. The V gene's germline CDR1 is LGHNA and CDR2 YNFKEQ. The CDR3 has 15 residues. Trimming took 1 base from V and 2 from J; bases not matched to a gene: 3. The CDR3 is CASSQGGTGTYEQYF. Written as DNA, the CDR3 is TGTGCCAGCAGCCAAGGCGGGACAGGGACCTACGAGCAGTACTTC.

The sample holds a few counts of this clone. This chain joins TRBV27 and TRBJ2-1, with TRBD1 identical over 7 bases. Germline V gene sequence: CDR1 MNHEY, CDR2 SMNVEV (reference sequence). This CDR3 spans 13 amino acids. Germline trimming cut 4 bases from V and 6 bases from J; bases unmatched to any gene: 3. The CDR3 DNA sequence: TGTGCCAGCAGTTCAAGACAGGGCAATGAGCAGTTCTTC. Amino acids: CASSSRQGNEQFF.

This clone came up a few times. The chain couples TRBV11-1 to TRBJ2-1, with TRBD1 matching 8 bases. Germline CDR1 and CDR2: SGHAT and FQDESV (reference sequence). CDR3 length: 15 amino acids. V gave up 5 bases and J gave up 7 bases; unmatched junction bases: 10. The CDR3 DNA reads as TGTGCCAGCAGCCACGGCAGGGGGCGCGGGAATGAGCAGTTCTTC. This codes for CASSHGRGRGNEQFF.

The CDR3 nucleotides read TGTGCCAGCAGCCCCGTAGCGGGGGCGTCCTACAATGAGCAGTTCTTC. Amino acid sequence: CASSPVAGASYNEQFF. This sequence joins TRBV7-3 and TRBJ2-1; 9 bases align to TRBD2. After removal of 5 bases from V and 1 base from J, the junction contained 6 bases not matched to a gene. Germline V CDR1 and CDR2: SGHTA, FQGTGA. CDR3 length: 16 amino acids.

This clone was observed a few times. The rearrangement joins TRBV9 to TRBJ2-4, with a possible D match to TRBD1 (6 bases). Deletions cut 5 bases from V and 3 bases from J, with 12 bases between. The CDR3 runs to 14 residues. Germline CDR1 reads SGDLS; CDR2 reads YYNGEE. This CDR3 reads CASSGDRNKNIQYF. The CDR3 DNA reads TGTGCCAGCAGTGGAGACAGGAACAAAAACATTCAGTACTTC.

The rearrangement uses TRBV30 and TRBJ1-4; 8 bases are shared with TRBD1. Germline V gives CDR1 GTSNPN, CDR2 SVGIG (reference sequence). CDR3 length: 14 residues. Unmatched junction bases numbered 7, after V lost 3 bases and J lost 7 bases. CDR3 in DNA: TGTGCCTGGAGAGGTAGGACAGGGTTTGAAAAACTGTTTTTT. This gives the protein CAWRGRTGFEKLFF.

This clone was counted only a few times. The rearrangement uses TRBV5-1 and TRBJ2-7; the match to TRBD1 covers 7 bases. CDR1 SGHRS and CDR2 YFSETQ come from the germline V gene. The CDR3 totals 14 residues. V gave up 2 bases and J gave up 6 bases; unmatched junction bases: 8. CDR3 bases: TGCGCCAGCAGCTTCCCGAGACAGGGCGGCGAGCAGTACTTC. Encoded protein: CASSFPRQGGEQYF.

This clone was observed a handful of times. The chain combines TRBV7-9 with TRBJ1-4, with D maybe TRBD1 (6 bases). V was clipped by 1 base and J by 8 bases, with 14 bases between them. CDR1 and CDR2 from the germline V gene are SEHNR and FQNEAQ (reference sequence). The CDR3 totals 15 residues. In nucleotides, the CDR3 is TGTGCCAGCAGCTTAGGAGGCGGGGGCGGCGAAAAACTGTTTTTT. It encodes CASSLGGGGGEKLFF. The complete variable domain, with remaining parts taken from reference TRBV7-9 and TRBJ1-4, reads DTGVSQNPRHKITKRGQNVTFRCDPISEHNRLYWYRQTLGQGPEFLTYFQNEAQLEKSRLLSDRFSAERPKGSFSTLEIQRTEQGDSAMYLCASSLGGGGGEKLFFGSGTQLSVL.

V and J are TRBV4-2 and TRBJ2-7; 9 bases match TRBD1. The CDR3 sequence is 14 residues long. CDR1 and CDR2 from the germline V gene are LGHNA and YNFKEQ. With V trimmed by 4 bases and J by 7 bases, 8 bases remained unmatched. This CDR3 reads CASSPGQGQGEQYF. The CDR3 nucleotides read TGTGCCAGCAGCCCCGGACAGGGGCAAGGTGAGCAGTACTTC.

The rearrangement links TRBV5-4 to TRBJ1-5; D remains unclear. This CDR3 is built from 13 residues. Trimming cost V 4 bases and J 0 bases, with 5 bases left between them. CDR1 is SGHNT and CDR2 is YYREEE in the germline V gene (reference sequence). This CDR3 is CASSANSNQPQHF. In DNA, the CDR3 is TGTGCCAGCAGCGCCAATAGCAATCAGCCCCAGCATTTT.

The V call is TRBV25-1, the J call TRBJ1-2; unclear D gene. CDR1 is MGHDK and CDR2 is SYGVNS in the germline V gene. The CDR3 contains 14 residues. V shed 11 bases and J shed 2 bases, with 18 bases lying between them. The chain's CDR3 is CASKGSVSNYGYTF. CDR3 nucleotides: TGTGCCTCAAAGGGCAGTGTCTCAAACTATGGCTACACCTTC.

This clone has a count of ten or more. The CDR3 DNA follows: TGTGCCAGTAGTTTGTCGGACTCTGGGGCCAACGTCCTGACTTTC. It encodes CASSLSDSGANVLTF. The rearrangement links TRBV19 to TRBJ2-6; D call uncertain. CDR3 length: 15 amino acids. In germline, CDR1 is LNHDA, CDR2 SQIVND (reference sequence). Trimming pared 5 bases from V and 0 bases from J, leaving 8 bases between.

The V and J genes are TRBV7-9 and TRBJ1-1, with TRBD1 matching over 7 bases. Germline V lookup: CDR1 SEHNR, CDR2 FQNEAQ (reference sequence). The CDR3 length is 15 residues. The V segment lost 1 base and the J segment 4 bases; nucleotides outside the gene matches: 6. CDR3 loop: CASSLVQGPITEAFF. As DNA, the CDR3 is TGTGCCAGCAGCTTAGTACAGGGGCCGATCACTGAAGCTTTCTTT. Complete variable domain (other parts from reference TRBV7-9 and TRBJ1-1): DTGVSQNPRHKITKRGQNVTFRCDPISEHNRLYWYRQTLGQGPEFLTYFQNEAQLEKSRLLSDRFSAERPKGSFSTLEIQRTEQGDSAMYLCASSLVQGPITEAFFGQGTRLTVV.

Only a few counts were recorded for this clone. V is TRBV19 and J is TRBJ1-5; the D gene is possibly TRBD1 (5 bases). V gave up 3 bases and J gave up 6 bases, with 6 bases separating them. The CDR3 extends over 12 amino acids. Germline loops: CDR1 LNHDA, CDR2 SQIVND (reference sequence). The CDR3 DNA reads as TGTGCCAGTAGTATGAGGGGTCAGCCCCAGCATTTT. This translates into CASSMRGQPQHF.

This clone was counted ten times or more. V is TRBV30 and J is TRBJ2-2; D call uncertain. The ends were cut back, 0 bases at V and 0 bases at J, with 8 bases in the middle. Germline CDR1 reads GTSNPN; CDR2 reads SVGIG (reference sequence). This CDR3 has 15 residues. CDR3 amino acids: CAWSVVAANTGELFF. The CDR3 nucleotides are TGTGCCTGGAGTGTTGTGGCCGCGAACACCGGGGAGCTGTTTTTT.

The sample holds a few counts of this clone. CDR3 region: CASSLNWSDGYTF. The CDR3 DNA reads as TGTGCCAGCAGCTTAAATTGGTCGGATGGCTACACCTTC. The chain uses TRBV7-2 and TRBJ1-2; no clear D. Germline CDR1 is SGHTA and CDR2 is FQGNSA. The CDR3 is 13 residues long. Trimming pared 2 bases from V and 6 bases from J, leaving 10 bases between.

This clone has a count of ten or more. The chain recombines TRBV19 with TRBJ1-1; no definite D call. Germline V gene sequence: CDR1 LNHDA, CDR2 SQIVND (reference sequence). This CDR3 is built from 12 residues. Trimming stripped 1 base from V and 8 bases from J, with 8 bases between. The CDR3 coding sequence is TGTGCCAGTAGTATAGTCGGACGAGAAGCTTTCTTT. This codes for CASSIVGREAFF.

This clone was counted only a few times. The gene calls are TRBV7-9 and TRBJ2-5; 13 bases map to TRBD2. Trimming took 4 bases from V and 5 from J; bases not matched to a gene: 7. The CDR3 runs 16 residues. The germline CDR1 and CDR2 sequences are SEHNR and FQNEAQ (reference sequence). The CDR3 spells CASSSSGLAGAETQYF. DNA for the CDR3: TGTGCCAGCAGCTCCTCCGGACTAGCGGGAGCGGAGACCCAGTACTTC.

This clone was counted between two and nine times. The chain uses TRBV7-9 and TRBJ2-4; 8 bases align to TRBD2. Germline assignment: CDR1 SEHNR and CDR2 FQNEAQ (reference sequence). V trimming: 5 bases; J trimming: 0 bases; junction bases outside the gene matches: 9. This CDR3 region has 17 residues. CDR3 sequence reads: CASSPPLAGLAKNIQYF. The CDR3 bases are TGTGCCAGCAGCCCCCCCCTAGCGGGTCTAGCCAAAAACATTCAGTACTTC.

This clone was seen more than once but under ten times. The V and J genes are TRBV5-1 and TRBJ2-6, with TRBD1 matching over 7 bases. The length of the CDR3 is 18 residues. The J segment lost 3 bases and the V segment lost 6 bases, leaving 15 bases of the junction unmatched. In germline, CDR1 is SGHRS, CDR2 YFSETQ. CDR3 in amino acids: CASTKGAAVDFGANVLTF. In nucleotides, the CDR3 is TGCGCCAGCACCAAGGGGGCGGCGGTCGATTTTGGGGCCAACGTCCTGACTTTC.

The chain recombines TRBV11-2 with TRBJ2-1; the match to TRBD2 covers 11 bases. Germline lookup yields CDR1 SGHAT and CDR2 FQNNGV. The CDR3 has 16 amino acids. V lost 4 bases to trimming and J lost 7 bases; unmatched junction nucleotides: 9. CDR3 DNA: TGTGCCAGCAGCTCATTAGCGGGAGGGAAGGTAAATGAGCAGTTCTTC. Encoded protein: CASSSLAGGKVNEQFF.

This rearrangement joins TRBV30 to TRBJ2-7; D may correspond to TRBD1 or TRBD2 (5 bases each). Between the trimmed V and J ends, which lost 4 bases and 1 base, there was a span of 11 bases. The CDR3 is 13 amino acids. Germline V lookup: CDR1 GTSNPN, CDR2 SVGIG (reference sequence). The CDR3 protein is CAWTGTASYEQYF. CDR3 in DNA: TGTGCCTGGACAGGGACCGCTTCCTACGAGCAGTACTTC.

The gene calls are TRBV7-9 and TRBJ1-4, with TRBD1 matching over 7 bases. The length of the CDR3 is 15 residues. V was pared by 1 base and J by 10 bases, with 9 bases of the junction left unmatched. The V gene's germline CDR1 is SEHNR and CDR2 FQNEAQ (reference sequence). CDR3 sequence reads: CASSLVRQGVRKLFF. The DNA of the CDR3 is TGTGCCAGCAGCTTAGTTCGACAGGGTGTTCGAAAACTGTTTTTT. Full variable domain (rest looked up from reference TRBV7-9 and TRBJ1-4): DTGVSQNPRHKITKRGQNVTFRCDPISEHNRLYWYRQTLGQGPEFLTYFQNEAQLEKSRLLSDRFSAERPKGSFSTLEIQRTEQGDSAMYLCASSLVRQGVRKLFFGSGTQLSVL.

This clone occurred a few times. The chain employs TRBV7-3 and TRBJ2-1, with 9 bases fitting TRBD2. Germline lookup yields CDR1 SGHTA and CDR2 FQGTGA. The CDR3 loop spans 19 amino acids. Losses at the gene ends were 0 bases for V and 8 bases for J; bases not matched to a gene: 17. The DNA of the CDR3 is TGTGCCAGCAGCTTAACGGGTCTAGCGGGGCCCCGTCTAGTCGATGAGCAGTTCTTC. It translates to CASSLTGLAGPRLVDEQFF. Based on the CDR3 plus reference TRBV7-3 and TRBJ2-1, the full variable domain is GAGVSQTPSNKVTEKGKYVELRCDPISGHTALYWYRQSLGQGPEFLIYFQGTGAADDSGLPNDRFFAVRPEGSVSTLKIQRTERGDSAVYLCASSLTGLAGPRLVDEQFFGPGTRLTVL.